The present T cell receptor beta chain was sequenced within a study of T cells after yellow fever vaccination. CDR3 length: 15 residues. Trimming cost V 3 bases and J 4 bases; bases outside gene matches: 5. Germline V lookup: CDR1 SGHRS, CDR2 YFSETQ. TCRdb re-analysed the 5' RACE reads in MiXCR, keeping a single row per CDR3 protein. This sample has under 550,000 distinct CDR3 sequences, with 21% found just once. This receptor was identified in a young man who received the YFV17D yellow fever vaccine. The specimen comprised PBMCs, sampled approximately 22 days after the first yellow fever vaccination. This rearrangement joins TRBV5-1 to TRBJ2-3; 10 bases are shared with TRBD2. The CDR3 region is CASSSTSGDPDTQYF. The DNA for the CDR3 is TGCGCCAGCAGCTCCACTAGCGGGGATCCAGATACGCAGTATTTT.